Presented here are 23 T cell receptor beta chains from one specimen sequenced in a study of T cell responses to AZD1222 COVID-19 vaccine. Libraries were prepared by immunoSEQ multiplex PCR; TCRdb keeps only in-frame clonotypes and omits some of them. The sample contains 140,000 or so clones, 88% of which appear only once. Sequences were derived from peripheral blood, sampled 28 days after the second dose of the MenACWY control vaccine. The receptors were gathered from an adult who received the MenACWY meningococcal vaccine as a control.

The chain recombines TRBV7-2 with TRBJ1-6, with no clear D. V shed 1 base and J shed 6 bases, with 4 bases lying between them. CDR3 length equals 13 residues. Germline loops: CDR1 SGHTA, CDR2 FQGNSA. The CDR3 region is CASSLVFNSPLHF. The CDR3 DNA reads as TGTGCCAGCAGCTTAGTCTTTAATTCACCCCTCCACTTT.

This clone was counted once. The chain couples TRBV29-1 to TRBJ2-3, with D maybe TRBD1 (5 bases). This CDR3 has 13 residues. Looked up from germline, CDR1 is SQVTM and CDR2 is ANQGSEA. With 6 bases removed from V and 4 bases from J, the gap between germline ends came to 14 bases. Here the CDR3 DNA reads TGCAGCGTAAAGATCTGGGGCCCAGATACGCAGTATTTT. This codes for CSVKIWGPDTQYF.

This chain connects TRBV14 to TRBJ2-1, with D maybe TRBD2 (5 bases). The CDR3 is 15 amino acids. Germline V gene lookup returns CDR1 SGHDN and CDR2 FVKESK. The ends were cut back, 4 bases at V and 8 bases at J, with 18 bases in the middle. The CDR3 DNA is TGTGCCAGCAGCCGAAGGTGGAGCGGAAGGGATGAGCAGTTCTTC. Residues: CASSRRWSGRDEQFF.

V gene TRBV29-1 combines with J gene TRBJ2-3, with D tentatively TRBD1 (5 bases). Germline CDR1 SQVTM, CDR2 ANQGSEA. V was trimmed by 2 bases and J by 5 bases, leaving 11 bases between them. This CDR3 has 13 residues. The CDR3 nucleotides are TGCAGCGTTGAATTGCAGGGCCTAGATACGCAGTATTTT. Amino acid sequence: CSVELQGLDTQYF.

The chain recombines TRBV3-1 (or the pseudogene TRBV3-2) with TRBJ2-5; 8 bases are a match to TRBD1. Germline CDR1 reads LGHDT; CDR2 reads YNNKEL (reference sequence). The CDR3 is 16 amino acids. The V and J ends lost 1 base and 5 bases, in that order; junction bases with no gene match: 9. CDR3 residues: CASSQGPQGAWETQYF. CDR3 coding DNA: TGTGCCAGCAGCCAAGGCCCCCAGGGGGCTTGGGAGACCCAGTACTTC.

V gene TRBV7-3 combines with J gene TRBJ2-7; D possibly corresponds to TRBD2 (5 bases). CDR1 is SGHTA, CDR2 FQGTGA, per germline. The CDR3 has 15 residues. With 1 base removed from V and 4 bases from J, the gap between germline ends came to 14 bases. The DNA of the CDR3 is TGTGCCAGCAGCTTAAATCCGGGAATTAGGTACGAGCAGTACTTC. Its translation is CASSLNPGIRYEQYF.

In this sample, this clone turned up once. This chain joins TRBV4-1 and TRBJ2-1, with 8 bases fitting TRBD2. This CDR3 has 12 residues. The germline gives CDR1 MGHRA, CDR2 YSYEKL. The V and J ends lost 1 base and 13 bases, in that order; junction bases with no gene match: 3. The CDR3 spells CASSQVAGGQFF. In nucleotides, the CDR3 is TGCGCCAGCAGCCAAGTGGCGGGAGGACAGTTCTTC.

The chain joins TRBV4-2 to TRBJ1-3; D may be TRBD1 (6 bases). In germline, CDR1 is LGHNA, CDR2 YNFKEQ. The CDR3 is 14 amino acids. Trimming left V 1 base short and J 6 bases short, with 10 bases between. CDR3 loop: CASSQGGGSNTIYF. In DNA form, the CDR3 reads TGTGCCAGCAGCCAAGGGGGGGGCTCAAACACCATATATTTT.

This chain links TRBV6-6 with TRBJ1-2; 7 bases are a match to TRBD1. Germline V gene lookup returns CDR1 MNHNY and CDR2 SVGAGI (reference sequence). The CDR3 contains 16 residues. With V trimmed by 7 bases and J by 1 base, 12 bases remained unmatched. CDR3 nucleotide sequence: TGTGCCAGCACCCTAGGGGGGACAGCCTATAACTATGGCTACACCTTC. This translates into CASTLGGTAYNYGYTF.

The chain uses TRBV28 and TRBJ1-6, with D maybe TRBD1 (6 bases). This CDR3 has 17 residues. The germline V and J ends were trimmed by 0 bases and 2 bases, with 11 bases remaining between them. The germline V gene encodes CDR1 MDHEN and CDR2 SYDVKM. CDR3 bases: TGTGCCAGCAGTTTATGGGGCAGGGGCGCCTATAATTCACCCCTCCACTTT. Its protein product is CASSLWGRGAYNSPLHF. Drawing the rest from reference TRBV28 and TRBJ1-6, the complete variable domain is DVKVTQSSRYLVKRTGEKVFLECVQDMDHENMFWYRQDPGLGLRLIYFSYDVKMKEKGDIPEGYSVSREKKERFSLILESASTNQTSMYLCASSLWGRGAYNSPLHFGNGTRLTVT.

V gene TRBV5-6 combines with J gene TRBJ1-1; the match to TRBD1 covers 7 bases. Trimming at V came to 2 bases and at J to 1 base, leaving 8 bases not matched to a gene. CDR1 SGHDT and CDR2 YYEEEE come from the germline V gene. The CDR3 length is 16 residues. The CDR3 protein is CASSFWRRTGNTEAFF. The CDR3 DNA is TGTGCCAGCAGCTTTTGGCGTCGGACAGGGAACACTGAAGCTTTCTTT.

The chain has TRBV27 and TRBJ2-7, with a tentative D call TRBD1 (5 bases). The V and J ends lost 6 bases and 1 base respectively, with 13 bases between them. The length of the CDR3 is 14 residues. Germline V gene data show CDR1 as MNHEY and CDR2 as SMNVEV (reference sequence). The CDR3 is CASSKGMTSYEQYF. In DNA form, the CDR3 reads TGTGCCAGCAGCAAGGGGATGACTTCCTACGAGCAGTACTTC.

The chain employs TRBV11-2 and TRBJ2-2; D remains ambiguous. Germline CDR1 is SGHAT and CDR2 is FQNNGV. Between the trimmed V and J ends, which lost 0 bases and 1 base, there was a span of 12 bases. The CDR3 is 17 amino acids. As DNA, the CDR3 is TGTGCCAGCAGCTTAGATCTGAGACAACGGAACACCGGGGAGCTGTTTTTT. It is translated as CASSLDLRQRNTGELFF.

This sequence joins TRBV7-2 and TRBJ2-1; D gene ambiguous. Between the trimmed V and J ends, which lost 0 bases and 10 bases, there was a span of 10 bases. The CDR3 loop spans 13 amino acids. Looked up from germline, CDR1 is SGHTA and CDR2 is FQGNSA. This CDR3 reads CASSLASGGEQFF. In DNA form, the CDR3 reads TGTGCCAGCAGCTTAGCGTCGGGTGGCGAGCAGTTCTTC.

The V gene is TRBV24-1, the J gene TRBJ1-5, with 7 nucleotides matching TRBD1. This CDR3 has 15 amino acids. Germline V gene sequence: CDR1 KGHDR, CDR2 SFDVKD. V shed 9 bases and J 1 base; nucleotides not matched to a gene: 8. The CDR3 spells CATSIGTASNQPQHF. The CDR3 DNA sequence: TGTGCCACCTCCATTGGGACAGCAAGCAATCAGCCCCAGCATTTT.

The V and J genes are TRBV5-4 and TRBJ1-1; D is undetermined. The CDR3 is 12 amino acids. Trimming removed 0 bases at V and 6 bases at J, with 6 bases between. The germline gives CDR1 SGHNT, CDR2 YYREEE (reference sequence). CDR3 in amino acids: CASSLGQAEAFF. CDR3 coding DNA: TGTGCCAGCAGCTTGGGACAAGCTGAAGCTTTCTTT.

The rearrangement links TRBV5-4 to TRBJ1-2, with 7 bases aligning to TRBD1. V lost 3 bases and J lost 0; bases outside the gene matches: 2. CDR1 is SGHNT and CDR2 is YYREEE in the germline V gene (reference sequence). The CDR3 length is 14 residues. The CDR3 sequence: CASSSGTANYGYTF. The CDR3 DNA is TGTGCCAGCAGCTCCGGGACAGCTAACTATGGCTACACCTTC.

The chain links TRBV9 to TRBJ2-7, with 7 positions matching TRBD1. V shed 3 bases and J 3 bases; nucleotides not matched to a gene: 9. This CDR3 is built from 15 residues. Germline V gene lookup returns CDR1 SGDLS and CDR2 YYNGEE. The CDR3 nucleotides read TGTGCCAGCAGCGGGGGAGCCGGGACAGACTACGAGCAGTACTTC. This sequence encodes CASSGGAGTDYEQYF.

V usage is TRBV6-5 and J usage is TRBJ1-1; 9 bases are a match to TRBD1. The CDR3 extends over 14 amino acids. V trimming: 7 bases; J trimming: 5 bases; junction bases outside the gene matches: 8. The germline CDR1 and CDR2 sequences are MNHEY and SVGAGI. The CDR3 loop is CASTQGARWTEAFF. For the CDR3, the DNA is TGTGCCAGCACACAGGGGGCTCGATGGACTGAAGCTTTCTTT.

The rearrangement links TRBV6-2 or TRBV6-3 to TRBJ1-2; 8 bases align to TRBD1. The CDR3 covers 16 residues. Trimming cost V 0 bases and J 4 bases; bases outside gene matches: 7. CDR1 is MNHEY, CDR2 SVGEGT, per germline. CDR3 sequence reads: CASSYSGTGFGYGYTF. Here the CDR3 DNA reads TGTGCCAGCAGTTACTCCGGGACAGGATTTGGCTATGGCTACACCTTC.

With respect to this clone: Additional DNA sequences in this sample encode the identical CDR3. DNA for the CDR3: TGCGCCAGCAGCTTGGTAGCGGGGGGGAACACTGAAGCTTTCTTT. Translation: CASSLVAGGNTEAFF. This rearrangement joins TRBV5-1 to TRBJ1-1; D may be TRBD1 (5 bases). This CDR3 is 15 amino acids long. CDR1 and CDR2 from the germline V gene are SGHRS and YFSETQ. Trimming took 0 bases from V and 1 from J, leaving 10 bases between them.

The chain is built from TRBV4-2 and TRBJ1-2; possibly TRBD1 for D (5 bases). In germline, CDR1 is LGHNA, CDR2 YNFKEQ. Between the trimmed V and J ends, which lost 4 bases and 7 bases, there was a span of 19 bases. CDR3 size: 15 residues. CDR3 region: CASSREVAGPSGYTF. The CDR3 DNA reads TGTGCCAGCAGCCGAGAGGTAGCAGGGCCGAGTGGCTACACCTTC.

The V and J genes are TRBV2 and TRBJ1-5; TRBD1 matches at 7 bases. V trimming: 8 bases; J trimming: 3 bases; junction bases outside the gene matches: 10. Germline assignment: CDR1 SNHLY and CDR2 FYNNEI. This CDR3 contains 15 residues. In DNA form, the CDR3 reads TGTGCCAGCCGAGGGGGCGGGATGCACAATCAGCCCCAGCATTTT. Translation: CASRGGGMHNQPQHF.